This T cell receptor (beta chain) is from a study of CD8+ T cells in alopecia areata. The wider study: For treated patients, severity scores reflected the percentage of scalp area affected.

As for treatment: oral pan-JAK inhibitor, 5-10 mg twice daily. CD4+ and CD8+ T cells were sorted from PBMCs stained for CD3, CD4 and CD8. This CDR3 spans 14 amino acids. CDR1 SQVTM and CDR2 ANQGSEA come from the germline V gene. V lost 1 base, J lost 4 bases, and 1 base stayed unmatched. Sequencing relied on a cDNA template that was reverse transcribed from extracted RNA. Only in-frame clones appear in the TCRdb table, and some are missing; sequencing was by immunoSEQ multiplex PCR. The sample holds more than 150,000 clones, approximately 50% seen once. Points from the study as a whole: Lesional tissue from the scalp (especially in alopecia totalis/universalis) showed higher clonality than normal scalp. Expanded CD8+ clones among the top 100, as well as scalp clonality, were significantly decreased by tofacitinib.

A note on this clone: The antigen is undetermined.

The source is a human donor with alopecia areata. The specimen comprised CD8+ T cells sorted from blood, sampled around week 53, from a patient treated with tofacitinib. The rearrangement uses TRBV29-1 and TRBJ2-1; 10 bases align to TRBD1. This CDR3 reads CSVEGTGGYNEQFF. CDR3 sequence (DNA): TGCAGCGTTGAAGGGACAGGGGGATACAATGAGCAGTTCTTC.